Below, 9 T cell receptor beta chains from the same sample are listed, as sequenced in a study of identical twins. MiXCR, run by TCRdb on the 5' RACE reads, gives a single entry per CDR3 protein. In the table there are some 500,000 distinct CDR3 sequences, around a tenth of which are singletons. This sample also appeared in a second study, on yellow fever vaccine responses in identical twins.

The source material was PBMCs. All receptors come from a woman between 18 and 29 years old in good health.

This clonotype was picked up many times. The V and J genes are TRBV29-1 and TRBJ2-5; D assignment may be TRBD1 or TRBD2 (7 bases each). This CDR3 comprises 14 residues. V was cut by 4 bases and J by 4 bases, with 16 bases left in between. Germline lookup yields CDR1 SQVTM and CDR2 ANQGSEA. CDR3 residues: CSVVLRGTVETQYF. In nucleotides, the CDR3 is TGCAGCGTTGTCCTGCGGGGGACAGTAGAGACCCAGTACTTC.

This clonotype has a count of ten or more. CDR3 sequence reads: CASSLGRQTTDTQYF. CDR3 nucleotide sequence: TGTGCCAGCAGCTTAGGGCGCCAGACAACAGATACGCAGTATTTT. The J gene is TRBJ2-3, the V gene TRBV7-9, with D unclear. Germline V gene sequence: CDR1 SEHNR, CDR2 FQNEAQ (reference sequence). The ends were cut back, 1 base at V and 3 bases at J, with 11 bases in the middle. This CDR3 has 15 residues. The full variable domain, completed using reference TRBV7-9 and TRBJ2-3, is DTGVSQNPRHKITKRGQNVTFRCDPISEHNRLYWYRQTLGQGPEFLTYFQNEAQLEKSRLLSDRFSAERPKGSFSTLEIQRTEQGDSAMYLCASSLGRQTTDTQYFGPGTRLTVL.

This clonotype was picked up many times. This chain links TRBV12-3 or TRBV12-4 with TRBJ2-1; possibly TRBD2 for D (5 bases). Trimming pared 4 bases from V and 3 bases from J, leaving 13 bases between. The CDR3 has 15 residues. The CDR3 nucleotides read TGTGCCAGCAGTTCCGCGGGTGCTAACTACAATGAGCAGTTCTTC. Translation: CASSSAGANYNEQFF.

The chain carries TRBV5-5 and TRBJ2-1; 12 bases match TRBD2. Germline V gene sequence: CDR1 SGHKS, CDR2 YYEKEE (reference sequence). This CDR3 comprises 18 residues. V was pared by 4 bases and J by 5 bases, with 13 bases of the junction left unmatched. As DNA, the CDR3 is TGTGCCAGCAGCCCTTGGAGCCCTAGCGGGAGGGCCGACAATGAGCAGTTCTTC. This gives the protein CASSPWSPSGRADNEQFF.

This clonotype occurred a few times. The chain recombines TRBV6-2 or TRBV6-3 with TRBJ2-7; no clear D. The CDR3 contains 12 residues. CDR1 MNHEY and CDR2 SVGEGT come from the germline V gene. V lost 4 bases and J lost 3, with 7 bases in between. CDR3 amino acids: CASSSDVYEQYF. In nucleotides, the CDR3 is TGTGCCAGCAGTTCGGATGTCTACGAGCAGTACTTC.

This clonotype has just a few counts. The chain combines TRBV2 with TRBJ1-1; TRBD1 aligns across 7 bases. Trimming at V came to 6 bases and at J to 1 base, leaving 5 bases not matched to a gene. Germline loops: CDR1 SNHLY, CDR2 FYNNEI. The CDR3 is 14 residues long. The CDR3 sequence: CASRGDSENTEAFF. DNA of the CDR3: TGTGCCAGCAGGGGGGACAGTGAGAACACTGAAGCTTTCTTT.

This clonotype was found a few times. This chain joins TRBV11-2 and TRBJ2-1; the D gene is possibly TRBD2 (5 bases). The CDR3 is made up of 13 amino acids. Looked up from germline, CDR1 is SGHAT and CDR2 is FQNNGV. V shed 4 bases and J shed 9 bases, with 13 bases lying between them. DNA for the CDR3: TGTGCCAGCAGCTCTCTTGGAGAGGGTGAGCAGTTCTTC. It yields the protein CASSSLGEGEQFF.

This clonotype has at least ten counts. This chain links TRBV12-3 or TRBV12-4 with TRBJ2-7; 13 positions agree with TRBD2. The CDR3 contains 15 residues. The V and J ends lost 5 bases and 4 bases, in that order; junction bases with no gene match: 5. Here the CDR3 reads CASSPTSGRVYEQYF. CDR3 coding DNA: TGTGCCAGCAGTCCCACTAGCGGGAGGGTATACGAGCAGTACTTC.

This clonotype was observed many times. This sequence joins TRBV5-1 and TRBJ1-5; D remains unclear. Germline lookup yields CDR1 SGHRS and CDR2 YFSETQ. Trimming took 4 bases from V and 1 from J, leaving 12 bases between them. CDR3 length: 15 amino acids. The CDR3: CASSTQPGSNQPQHF. The CDR3 coding sequence is TGCGCCAGCAGCACCCAACCGGGGAGCAATCAGCCCCAGCATTTT.